The clone carrying this TCR beta chain was recorded a few times. This specimen comes from a study of blood T cell repertoires in COVID-19. This table comes from immunoSEQ multiplex PCR, and its TCRdb copy is limited to in-frame clones, with some not included. The sample includes some 250,000 clones, around 87% of them seen just once. Followed over time, Seattle patients had been enrolled while infection was active. V lost 4 bases and J 1 base, leaving 12 bases between the germline ends. Germline assignment: CDR1 SGHTA and CDR2 FQGNSA. This CDR3 is 15 amino acids long. Sequencing was performed on peripheral blood. The rearrangement uses TRBV7-2 and TRBJ2-3; tentatively, D is TRBD2 (5 bases). This TCR came from a woman aged 55-70 years with COVID-19, enrolled during active disease. For the CDR3, the DNA is TGTGCCAGCAGCTCTAGACGGCGGGGCACAGATACGCAGTATTTT. Translating gives CASSSRRRGTDTQYF.